The clone carrying this T cell receptor beta chain has just a few counts. J was trimmed by 1 base and V by 5 bases; bases with no gene match: 14. CDR3 length equals 17 residues. Germline V gives CDR1 MNHNS, CDR2 SASEGT. This record belongs to a study of patients and donors after allogeneic stem cell transplantation. TCRdb itself ran the RT-PCR reads through MiXCR, one entry per CDR3 protein. The table has hundreds of thousands of distinct CDR3 sequences, 16% seen once; the top ten hold about 7%. Sequencing used blood, either unsorted or a sorted T cell fraction (not recorded which). The sequence came from a human donor who was either an allogeneic HSCT recipient or a stem cell or donor lymphocyte infusion donor (not recorded which). It is not recorded whose cells these are; they may come from a transplant donor. The V and J genes are TRBV6-1 and TRBJ2-7, with TRBD2 matching over 7 bases. The DNA for the CDR3 is TGTGCCAGCAGTCCCGTGCCCTTTCCTAGCGGTTCCTACGAGCAGTACTTC. Residues: CASSPVPFPSGSYEQYF.